These 31 T cell receptor beta chains were all obtained from the same sample, sequenced in a study of shared clonotypes between healthy human individuals. Assay used: immunoSEQ multiplex PCR; TCRdb lists only in-frame clones, some missing. In the table there are approximately 2.4 million clones, roughly 95% of which are singletons. The sequenced sample was naive CD4+ T cells sorted from blood. Subset of the sample: CD45RA+ positively selected. These receptors were obtained from a man between 18 and 29 years old in good health.

V gene TRBV6-5 combines with J gene TRBJ1-1, with TRBD1 identical over 8 bases. Germline V CDR1 and CDR2: MNHEY, SVGAGI. The CDR3 runs to 15 residues. V dropped 5 bases and J dropped 1; count of bases not matched to a gene: 6. The DNA of the CDR3 is TGTGCCAGCAGTACCAGGGGGCGTGGGAACACTGAAGCTTTCTTT. Its protein product is CASSTRGRGNTEAFF.

The rearrangement joins TRBV10-2 to TRBJ1-4, with D uncertain. The germline CDR1 and CDR2 sequences are WSHSY and SAAADI. The CDR3 sequence is 14 residues long. V shed 2 bases and J shed 0 bases, with 4 bases lying between them. The CDR3 nucleotides read TGCGCCAGCAGTGAGATACCAACTAATGAAAAACTGTTTTTT. Translating gives CASSEIPTNEKLFF.

This clone was picked up one time. The chain uses TRBV6-1 and TRBJ1-2; D remains unclear. This CDR3 region has 13 residues. The V end lost 6 bases, the J end lost 2 bases, and 10 bases lay between the germline ends. The germline V gene has CDR1 MNHNS and CDR2 SASEGT. The CDR3 is CASSRRANYGYTF. The CDR3 DNA reads as TGTGCCAGCAGCCGTAGGGCAAACTATGGCTACACCTTC.

V is TRBV2 and J is TRBJ1-1, with 9 positions matching TRBD1. The germline CDR1 and CDR2 sequences are SNHLY and FYNNEI. With V trimmed by 6 bases and J by 1 base, 6 bases remained unmatched. CDR3 length: 15 amino acids. CDR3 region: CASRNRGLRNTEAFF. The CDR3 DNA sequence: TGTGCCAGCAGAAACAGGGGGCTGAGGAACACTGAAGCTTTCTTT.

The V call is TRBV19, the J call TRBJ1-1; TRBD1 matches 7 bases. J gave up 6 bases and V 4 bases, and 11 bases lay outside the gene matches. The CDR3 runs to 15 residues. Germline lookup yields CDR1 LNHDA and CDR2 SQIVND (reference sequence). The CDR3 loop reads CASSTLTGRVAEAFF. The DNA for the CDR3 is TGTGCCAGTAGTACATTGACAGGGAGGGTCGCTGAAGCTTTCTTT.

V is TRBV11-2 and J is TRBJ1-5; 10 positions match TRBD1. The germline V gene encodes CDR1 SGHAT and CDR2 FQNNGV. This CDR3 region has 15 residues. J gave up 6 bases and V 5 bases, and 7 bases lay outside the gene matches. The DNA for the CDR3 is TGTGCCAGCAGCCCGGGACAGGGGACGGTTCAGCCCCAGCATTTT. The encoded protein is CASSPGQGTVQPQHF.

The V gene is TRBV19, the J gene TRBJ1-1, with 9 bases that match TRBD1. From germline, CDR1 is LNHDA and CDR2 SQIVND (reference sequence). The junction had 6 bases not matched to a gene; V was cut back by 4 bases and J by 3 bases. The CDR3 has 15 amino acids. The CDR3 sequence is CASSKGTGRDTEAFF. CDR3 nucleotides: TGTGCCAGTAGTAAAGGGACAGGGCGGGACACTGAAGCTTTCTTT.

The genes are TRBV5-8 and TRBJ1-4, with a tentative D call TRBD1 (6 bases). This CDR3 is 13 amino acids long. V dropped 0 bases and J dropped 10 bases, with 10 bases sitting between them. CDR1 and CDR2 (germline): SGHTS, YDEGEE. As DNA, the CDR3 is TGTGCCAGCAGCTTGGTGGGGGCAGGAAAACTGTTTTTT. Translating gives CASSLVGAGKLFF.

The chain's CDR3 is CAIRSEDSNTEAFF. The CDR3 bases are TGTGCCATCAGATCAGAGGACTCGAACACTGAAGCTTTCTTT. The chain links TRBV10-3 to TRBJ1-1; no reliable D call. Germline assignment: CDR1 ENHRY and CDR2 SYGVKD. Trimming left V 6 bases short and J 1 base short, with 12 bases between. This CDR3 has 14 residues.

The rearrangement uses TRBV9 and TRBJ2-5, with TRBD2 matching 13 bases. V shed 0 bases, J shed 7 bases, and the junction held 12 bases outside the gene matches. The CDR3 is 18 residues long. The germline V gene encodes CDR1 SGDLS and CDR2 YYNGEE. CDR3 loop: CASSVATDGLAGEGTQYF. DNA for the CDR3: TGTGCCAGCAGCGTAGCTACAGACGGACTAGCGGGGGAGGGGACCCAGTACTTC. The variable domain in full, completed from reference TRBV9 and TRBJ2-5, reads DSGVTQTPKHLITATGQRVTLRCSPRSGDLSVYWYQQSLDQGLQFLIQYYNGEERAKGNILERFSAQQFPDLHSELNLSSLELGDSALYFCASSVATDGLAGEGTQYFGPGTRLLVL.

This rearrangement joins TRBV28 to TRBJ1-1; D may be TRBD1 (5 bases). The CDR3 runs 13 residues. CDR1 MDHEN and CDR2 SYDVKM come from the germline V gene. With 2 bases removed from V and 6 bases from J, the gap between germline ends came to 10 bases. The CDR3 bases are TGTGCCAGCAGTTTAAGGGGACGGGCTGAAGCTTTCTTT. It codes for CASSLRGRAEAFF.

To note about this clone: The sample carries other DNA sequences with the same CDR3. This rearrangement joins TRBV9 to TRBJ2-7; 9 bases are shared with TRBD1. The germline V gene encodes CDR1 SGDLS and CDR2 YYNGEE. J was trimmed by 7 bases and V by 4 bases; bases with no gene match: 9. CDR3 length equals 14 residues. The CDR3 sequence: CASSPQDRGGEQYF. CDR3 nucleotide sequence: TGTGCCAGCAGCCCTCAGGACAGGGGAGGGGAGCAGTACTTC.

This clone was recorded a few times. The chain carries TRBV5-4 and TRBJ1-6; D call uncertain. The V gene lost 4 bases and the J gene lost 8 bases, with 10 bases spanning the gap. CDR3 length: 13 residues. Germline CDR1 is SGHNT and CDR2 is YYREEE (reference sequence). This CDR3 reads CASSPGPDSPLHF. The CDR3 nucleotides are TGTGCCAGCAGCCCAGGTCCGGATTCACCCCTCCACTTT.

The chain combines TRBV11-2 with TRBJ2-5, with D perhaps assigned TRBD1 or TRBD2 (6 bases each). In germline, CDR1 is SGHAT, CDR2 FQNNGV. V lost 3 bases to trimming and J lost 3 bases, with 8 bases between them. The CDR3 is 13 residues long. Here the CDR3 DNA reads TGTGCCAGCAGCTTGGAGGGGGAAGAGACCCAGTACTTC. It yields the protein CASSLEGEETQYF.

CDR3 coding DNA: TGTGCCTGGAGTGTCGTCAGGGGATACCAAGAGACCCAGTACTTC. Its translation: CAWSVVRGYQETQYF. The chain is built from TRBV30 and TRBJ2-5; D is possibly TRBD1 (6 bases). CDR1 and CDR2 from the germline V gene are GTSNPN and SVGIG (reference sequence). CDR3 size: 15 residues. Trimming stripped 0 bases from V and 0 bases from J, with 11 bases between.

V and J are TRBV5-1 and TRBJ2-7; D is ambiguous. The CDR3 covers 13 residues. With 6 bases removed from V and 2 bases from J, the gap between germline ends came to 12 bases. CDR1 and CDR2 (germline): SGHRS, YFSETQ. The CDR3 reads CASNTRPTYEQYF. The CDR3 coding sequence is TGCGCCAGCAACACCCGGCCCACCTACGAGCAGTACTTC.

V and J are TRBV11-2 and TRBJ1-4, with a tentative D call TRBD1 (6 bases). The CDR3 is 14 residues long. Germline V CDR1 and CDR2: SGHAT, FQNNGV. V was pared by 6 bases and J by 5 bases, with 13 bases between. The CDR3 DNA follows: TGTGCCAGCAGGAAGGGGACACAAAATGAAAAACTGTTTTTT. Protein sequence: CASRKGTQNEKLFF.

The chain carries TRBV27 and TRBJ1-5; no definite D call. Trimming cost V 6 bases and J 0 bases, with 15 bases left between them. The CDR3 covers 16 residues. Germline values: CDR1 MNHEY, CDR2 SMNVEV (reference sequence). CDR3 bases: TGTGCCAGCAGCCCTTATTCGGGGTATAGCAATCAGCCCCAGCATTTT. This translates into CASSPYSGYSNQPQHF.

This chain uses TRBV6-1 with TRBJ2-6, with TRBD2 as a possible D gene (6 bases). The CDR3 has 16 residues. CDR1 is MNHNS and CDR2 is SASEGT in the germline V gene. Trimming took off 4 bases at V and 0 bases at J, with 10 bases between the two ends. The DNA for the CDR3 is TGTGCCAGCAGTGGGAGGGGCACCTCTGGGGCCAACGTCCTGACTTTC. Its protein product is CASSGRGTSGANVLTF.

The chain carries TRBV5-1 and TRBJ2-7; 8 bases agree with TRBD2. V lost 0 bases and J lost 0; bases outside the gene matches: 8. CDR3 length: 17 amino acids. The germline V gene encodes CDR1 SGHRS and CDR2 YFSETQ. CDR3 DNA: TGCGCCAGCAGCTTGGCGGCTAGCGGGTCTCTCTCCTACGAGCAGTACTTC. Translation gives CASSLAASGSLSYEQYF. Full variable domain (missing parts from reference TRBV5-1 and TRBJ2-7): KAGVTQTPRYLIKTRGQQVTLSCSPISGHRSVSWYQQTPGQGLQFLFEYFSETQRNKGNFPGRFSGRQFSNSRSEMNVSTLELGDSALYLCASSLAASGSLSYEQYFGPGTRLTVT.

Note on this clone: Other nucleotide sequences in the sample specify the same CDR3. CDR3 in DNA: TGTGCCATCAGTGGCCGGGACTATGGCTACACCTTC. Protein sequence: CAISGRDYGYTF. The chain is built from TRBV10-3 and TRBJ1-2, with D uncertain. There are 12 residues in the CDR3. The germline V gene has CDR1 ENHRY and CDR2 SYGVKD. Deletions cut 4 bases from V and 3 bases from J, with 6 bases between.

This chain links TRBV4-1 with TRBJ1-3; D is unresolved. The length of the CDR3 is 12 residues. Germline V gives CDR1 MGHRA, CDR2 YSYEKL. V lost 3 bases to trimming and J lost 0 bases, with 0 bases between them. The CDR3 DNA reads TGCGCCAGCAGCCACTCTGGAAACACCATATATTTT. The encoded protein is CASSHSGNTIYF.

The J gene is TRBJ1-2, the V gene TRBV6-1; 11 bases are shared with TRBD1. The CDR3 is made up of 15 amino acids. The V gene's germline CDR1 is MNHNS and CDR2 SASEGT. J gave up 4 bases and V 1 base, and 2 bases lay outside the gene matches. This CDR3 is CASSEGTGGVYGYTF. DNA for the CDR3: TGTGCCAGCAGTGAAGGGACAGGGGGCGTCTATGGCTACACCTTC.

With respect to this clone: Within the sample, other DNA sequences also encode this same CDR3. The chain links TRBV6-5 to TRBJ2-7; 7 bases match TRBD1. The CDR3 loop spans 14 amino acids. Losses at the gene ends were 6 bases for V and 2 bases for J; bases not matched to a gene: 7. Germline-derived CDR1 and CDR2 are MNHEY and SVGAGI. The DNA of the CDR3 is TGTGCCAGCAGACGGGGCCAGGGGGCCTACGAGCAGTACTTC. As protein: CASRRGQGAYEQYF.

The chain employs TRBV11-2 and TRBJ2-3, with TRBD1 matching 9 bases. Germline V gene data show CDR1 as SGHAT and CDR2 as FQNNGV. The CDR3 length is 16 residues. Trimming took 3 bases from V and 3 from J; bases not matched to a gene: 7. DNA of the CDR3: TGTGCCAGCAGCTTTACAGGGGGCGTAGTTACAGATACGCAGTATTTT. Translating it yields CASSFTGGVVTDTQYF.

J is TRBJ1-5 and V is TRBV28; D might be TRBD1 (6 bases). This CDR3 has 15 amino acids. Germline CDR1 reads MDHEN; CDR2 reads SYDVKM. The V gene lost 6 bases and the J gene lost 4 bases, with 16 bases spanning the gap. The DNA of the CDR3 is TGTGCCAGCAGGAAAGGGGGACAAAGAAATCAGCCCCAGCATTTT. Translating it yields CASRKGGQRNQPQHF.

CDR3 nucleotides: TGTGCCAGCTCACCACCGGTGAGGGGACCCGAGCAGTACTTC. This sequence encodes CASSPPVRGPEQYF. V is TRBV18 and J is TRBJ2-7, with D possibly being TRBD1 or TRBD2 (5 bases each). The V gene's germline CDR1 is KGHSH and CDR2 LQKENI. V was clipped by 0 bases and J by 6 bases, with 12 bases between them. This CDR3 comprises 14 residues.

The chain couples TRBV10-3 to TRBJ2-1, with D unclear. V lost 9 bases to trimming and J lost 8 bases, with 14 bases between them. This CDR3 is built from 12 residues. Germline CDR1 reads ENHRY; CDR2 reads SYGVKD. In DNA, the CDR3 is TGTGCCATTCGGGCACAAAGTGATGAGCAGTTCTTC. This encodes CAIRAQSDEQFF.

This clone has just a few counts. This rearrangement joins TRBV27 to TRBJ1-6, with 8 nucleotides matching TRBD1. V lost 6 bases, J lost 7 bases, and 8 bases stayed unmatched. Germline V gene data show CDR1 as MNHEY and CDR2 as SMNVEV (reference sequence). CDR3 size: 15 residues. The CDR3 DNA reads TGTGCCAGCAGCGGCCCCGGGACAGGCAATTCACCCCTCCACTTT. Its protein is CASSGPGTGNSPLHF.

The gene calls are TRBV19 and TRBJ1-5; tentative D call: TRBD1 (6 bases). Germline V gene sequence: CDR1 LNHDA, CDR2 SQIVND (reference sequence). V dropped 4 bases and J dropped 0 bases, with 10 bases sitting between them. CDR3 size: 15 residues. CDR3 protein: CASSTYRDSNQPQHF. The DNA for the CDR3 is TGTGCCAGTAGTACCTACAGGGATAGCAATCAGCCCCAGCATTTT.

This sequence joins TRBV5-1 and TRBJ2-3, with unresolved D. V was cut by 0 bases and J by 5 bases, with 7 bases left in between. The CDR3 contains 13 residues. Germline values: CDR1 SGHRS, CDR2 YFSETQ. CDR3: CASSLAPRDTQYF. The CDR3 region has the DNA TGCGCCAGCAGCTTGGCCCCAAGAGATACGCAGTATTTT. Full variable domain (missing parts from reference TRBV5-1 and TRBJ2-3): KAGVTQTPRYLIKTRGQQVTLSCSPISGHRSVSWYQQTPGQGLQFLFEYFSETQRNKGNFPGRFSGRQFSNSRSEMNVSTLELGDSALYLCASSLAPRDTQYFGPGTRLTVL.